The 25 T cell receptor beta chains in this list originate from one sample, sequenced in a study of regulatory T cells in long-lasting Graves disease. Described time point: persistent/refractory GD, antithyroid drugs over 5 years with positive TRAb. PBMC RNA served as the TCR library source. Construction of TCR beta libraries relied on iRepertoire HTBI primers and on Arm-PCR targeting CDR3 regions. TCRdb independently ran MiXCR on the multiplex PCR reads; one entry per CDR3 protein. This sample has about 300,000 distinct CDR3 sequences; 20% to 25% occur once, and the top ten carry 56%. Specimen: peripheral blood mononuclear cells (PBMCs), collected when the disease was refractory, from a patient treated with antithyroid drugs. The receptors here all came from a female donor with Graves disease.

The sample holds a few counts of this clonotype. The V call is TRBV11-2, the J call TRBJ2-2; 11 bases map to TRBD2. V dropped 5 bases and J dropped 1; count of bases not matched to a gene: 15. The CDR3 loop spans 20 amino acids. The germline gives CDR1 SGHAT, CDR2 FQNNGV. The CDR3 region has the DNA TGTGCCAGCAGCCTTCCCGACGCTCTAGCGGGAGGACGGAACACCGGGGAGCTGTTTTTT. This translates into CASSLPDALAGGRNTGELFF.

This clonotype was recorded at least ten times. The J gene is TRBJ2-7, the V gene TRBV27; D call uncertain. Per the germline V gene, CDR1 is MNHEY and CDR2 is SMNVEV (reference sequence). This CDR3 spans 14 amino acids. V lost 5 bases, J lost 6 bases, and 17 bases lay in between. The CDR3 region has the DNA TGTGCCAGCAGTGACGAAAGTTACCCAGGCGAGCAGTACTTC. Its translation: CASSDESYPGEQYF.

This chain links TRBV19 with TRBJ2-2; TRBD2 agrees at 9 bases. V was pared by 7 bases and J by 4 bases, with 13 bases of the junction left unmatched. Germline values: CDR1 LNHDA, CDR2 SQIVND (reference sequence). The CDR3 runs 17 residues. The CDR3 loop is CASKYGIAGDGTGELFF. The CDR3 bases are TGTGCCAGTAAATATGGGATAGCGGGAGACGGCACCGGGGAGCTGTTTTTT.

The V call is TRBV5-6, the J call TRBJ1-1; D might be TRBD1 (5 bases). V was trimmed by 4 bases and J by 0 bases, leaving 19 bases between them. Germline-derived CDR1 and CDR2 are SGHDT and YYEEEE. The CDR3 is made up of 17 amino acids. DNA of the CDR3: TGTGCCAGCAGCCGCCGCCGGGGCAGTAACATGAACACTGAAGCTTTCTTT. Protein sequence: CASSRRRGSNMNTEAFF. Filled out from reference TRBV5-6 and TRBJ1-1, the complete variable domain reads DAGVTQSPTHLIKTRGQQVTLRCSPKSGHDTVSWYQQALGQGPQFIFQYYEEEERQRGNFPDRFSGHQFPNYSSELNVNALLLGDSALYLCASSRRRGSNMNTEAFFGQGTRLTVV.

This clonotype was observed many times. This chain connects TRBV7-8 to TRBJ1-1, with D possibly being TRBD1 (6 bases). V was shortened by 5 bases and J by 6 bases, with 22 bases between the two germline ends. Per germline, CDR1 SGHVS and CDR2 FQNEAQ. This CDR3 is 16 amino acids long. The CDR3 sequence: CASSEHGGAGAAEAFF. As DNA, the CDR3 is TGTGCCAGCAGCGAACACGGGGGGGCAGGGGCCGCTGAAGCTTTCTTT.

The chain joins TRBV4-1 to TRBJ2-7; D perhaps matches TRBD2 (6 bases). Germline assignment: CDR1 MGHRA and CDR2 YSYEKL. V dropped 0 bases and J dropped 2 bases, with 8 bases sitting between them. The length of the CDR3 is 14 residues. The CDR3 is CASSQDTSTYEQYF. In DNA, the CDR3 is TGCGCCAGCAGCCAAGATACTAGCACCTACGAGCAGTACTTC.

In its sample, this clonotype was seen a few times. The rearrangement links TRBV28 to TRBJ1-1, with D perhaps matching TRBD1 (5 bases). CDR3 size: 15 residues. Trimming took 4 bases from V and 0 from J, leaving 12 bases between them. Germline CDR1 and CDR2: MDHEN and SYDVKM. The CDR3 spells CASSSPGTVNTEAFF. CDR3 nucleotides: TGTGCCAGCAGTTCGCCCGGGACGGTGAACACTGAAGCTTTCTTT.

The chain carries TRBV28 and TRBJ2-2; 11 bases agree with TRBD1. The CDR3 is 16 residues long. Germline V gene sequence: CDR1 MDHEN, CDR2 SYDVKM. V trimming: 4 bases; J trimming: 7 bases; junction bases outside the gene matches: 8. The CDR3: CASSSPGQGVGGELFF. DNA of the CDR3: TGTGCCAGCAGTTCACCGGGACAGGGGGTTGGCGGGGAGCTGTTTTTT.

V usage is TRBV3-1 and J usage is TRBJ1-2, with D hard to call. Germline CDR1 is LGHDT and CDR2 is YNNKEL (reference sequence). The V gene lost 2 bases and the J gene lost 6 bases, with 7 bases spanning the gap. This CDR3 spans 12 amino acids. Here the CDR3 reads CASSQREDGYTF. CDR3 nucleotide sequence: TGTGCCAGCAGCCAACGTGAGGATGGCTACACCTTC.

The chain is built from TRBV20-1 and TRBJ2-5; weak D call: TRBD1 (6 bases). The CDR3 runs to 15 residues. Per the germline V gene, CDR1 is DFQATT and CDR2 is SNEGSKA (reference sequence). Trimming stripped 0 bases from V and 5 bases from J, with 16 bases between. CDR3 bases: TGCAGTGCTAGAGACGTTAGGGTCCAGGGGGAGACCCAGTACTTC. The encoded protein is CSARDVRVQGETQYF.

This clonotype was recorded a few times. This sequence joins TRBV25-1 and TRBJ1-6, with D maybe TRBD1 (5 bases). Trimming took off 1 base at V and 6 bases at J, with 7 bases between the two ends. The CDR3 is 14 residues long. Germline V gene sequence: CDR1 MGHDK, CDR2 SYGVNS. CDR3 in DNA: TGTGCCAGCAGTGAATCAGGGTTTAATTCACCCCTCCACTTT. This encodes CASSESGFNSPLHF.

The chain combines TRBV19 with TRBJ1-1; 10 nucleotides match TRBD1. Germline CDR1 reads LNHDA; CDR2 reads SQIVND (reference sequence). The CDR3 spans 13 residues. V gave up 6 bases and J gave up 9 bases; unmatched junction bases: 7. The CDR3, as DNA: TGTGCCAGTAGCGCAAGGGACAGGGGACAAGCTTTCTTT. Translation gives CASSARDRGQAFF.

The chain recombines TRBV6-2 or TRBV6-3 with TRBJ2-3; TRBD1 matches 7 bases. The trim removed 5 bases at V and 2 bases at J, leaving 10 bases unmatched. The CDR3 is 16 amino acids. CDR1 and CDR2 (germline): MNHEY, SVGEGT. CDR3 sequence (DNA): TGTGCCAGCAGTGAAGTCCTGGACAGGTTCACAGATACGCAGTATTTT. This translates into CASSEVLDRFTDTQYF.

This chain joins TRBV29-1 and TRBJ2-3; 9 bases are shared with TRBD2. V shed 5 bases, J shed 4 bases, and the junction held 10 bases outside the gene matches. The germline gives CDR1 SQVTM, CDR2 ANQGSEA. CDR3 length: 15 residues. The CDR3 DNA sequence: TGCAGCGTTAGGGAAGTAGCGGGAGTTTCAGATACGCAGTATTTT. This gives the protein CSVREVAGVSDTQYF.

The table lists this clonotype with many counts. The chain employs TRBV7-2 and TRBJ1-1; D is uncertain. The CDR3 runs to 12 residues. V lost 5 bases to trimming and J lost 6 bases, with 10 bases between them. Germline V CDR1 and CDR2: SGHTA, FQGNSA. DNA of the CDR3: TGTGCCAGCAGCGAACCTTTTTCTGAAGCTTTCTTT. This codes for CASSEPFSEAFF.

The V and J genes are TRBV6-4 and TRBJ2-5, with 9 bases identical to TRBD2. This CDR3 spans 14 amino acids. Losses at the gene ends were 8 bases for V and 2 bases for J; bases not matched to a gene: 6. Per germline, CDR1 MRHNA and CDR2 SNTAGT. CDR3 sequence reads: CASLVAGDQETQYF. DNA for the CDR3: TGTGCCAGCCTCGTAGCGGGGGATCAAGAGACCCAGTACTTC.

The chain recombines TRBV6-2 or TRBV6-3 with TRBJ2-4; D possibly uses TRBD1 or TRBD2 (6 bases each). With 3 bases removed from V and 1 base from J, the gap between germline ends came to 10 bases. CDR3 length equals 15 residues. CDR1 and CDR2 from the germline V gene are MNHEY and SVGEGT. The CDR3 DNA reads TGTGCCAGCAGTTATTGGGGGGCGGCCAAAAACATTCAGTACTTC. This codes for CASSYWGAAKNIQYF.

This clonotype was found once. A read error may be the cause here, since a much bigger clone is one base away. This chain uses TRBV5-5 with TRBJ1-4; D perhaps matches TRBD1 (5 bases). Germline values: CDR1 SGHKS, CDR2 YYEKEE (reference sequence). This CDR3 region has 13 residues. Deletions cut 4 bases from V and 8 bases from J, with 12 bases between. CDR3 in DNA: TGTGCCAGCAGCATTCAGGGCGACGAAAAACTGTTTTTT. It translates to CASSIQGDEKLFF.

The rearrangement joins TRBV20-1 to TRBJ2-5; the match to TRBD2 covers 10 bases. Germline loops: CDR1 DFQATT, CDR2 SNEGSKA (reference sequence). V lost 3 bases to trimming and J lost 5 bases; unmatched junction nucleotides: 9. CDR3 length: 15 amino acids. The CDR3 nucleotides are TGCAGTGCTAGCATTCTAGCGGGAGCCGGGGAGACCCAGTACTTC. Protein product: CSASILAGAGETQYF.

The table lists this clonotype with many counts. The chain links TRBV28 to TRBJ2-2; D is perhaps TRBD1 (6 bases). The CDR3 runs to 16 residues. Germline-derived CDR1 and CDR2 are MDHEN and SYDVKM. The ends were cut back, 4 bases at V and 5 bases at J, with 17 bases in the middle. The CDR3 DNA follows: TGTGCCAGCAGTTGTTGGACAGAGGGATGTACCGGGGAGCTGTTTTTT. It codes for CASSCWTEGCTGELFF.

Many counts were recorded for this clonotype. The chain has TRBV3-1 and TRBJ2-7; 7 bases fit TRBD2. The germline V gene encodes CDR1 LGHDT and CDR2 YNNKEL (reference sequence). Unmatched junction bases numbered 8, after V lost 2 bases and J lost 4 bases. This CDR3 region has 15 residues. The CDR3 loop reads CASSQPTAGYYEQYF. In nucleotides, the CDR3 is TGTGCCAGCAGCCAACCAACAGCGGGATATTACGAGCAGTACTTC.

This rearrangement joins TRBV20-1 to TRBJ1-2; D gene unclear. The CDR3 contains 16 residues. V gave up 0 bases and J gave up 8 bases, with 22 bases separating them. Germline V gene lookup returns CDR1 DFQATT and CDR2 SNEGSKA (reference sequence). The CDR3 here is CSARDLTLVPGRGYTF. CDR3 bases: TGCAGTGCTAGAGATTTGACCCTTGTGCCGGGCAGGGGCTACACCTTC.

The chain links TRBV2 to TRBJ1-1; D ambiguous. This CDR3 region has 13 residues. Germline loops: CDR1 SNHLY, CDR2 FYNNEI. Trimming removed 4 bases from V and 5 bases from J, with 11 bases in between. CDR3: CASSGGYDTEAFF. CDR3 nucleotide sequence: TGTGCCAGCAGTGGGGGTTACGATACTGAAGCTTTCTTT.

This clonotype was seen more than once but under ten times. The CDR3 sequence: CASSFRGASGYGYTF. The CDR3 DNA sequence: TGTGCCAGCAGTTTTCGGGGCGCGTCAGGCTATGGCTACACCTTC. The chain combines TRBV27 with TRBJ1-2; D possibly corresponds to TRBD1 (5 bases). Trimming shortened V by 3 bases and J by 4 bases, and 15 bases separated the two germline ends. Germline CDR1 and CDR2: MNHEY and SMNVEV (reference sequence). CDR3 length: 15 amino acids.

V gene TRBV20-1 combines with J gene TRBJ2-7; 8 bases are shared with TRBD2. The CDR3 is made up of 14 amino acids. Trimming removed 1 base from V and 5 bases from J; junction bases left unmatched: 7. Germline V gene lookup returns CDR1 DFQATT and CDR2 SNEGSKA (reference sequence). The CDR3: CSARGREGLHEQYF. The CDR3 DNA is TGCAGTGCTAGAGGACGGGAGGGACTCCACGAGCAGTACTTC.